These 12 T cell receptor beta chains share one sample of origin, sequenced in a study of blood T cell repertoires in COVID-19. Using immunoSEQ multiplex PCR, the repertoire was profiled, and TCRdb retains in-frame clones only, with some absent. Altogether around 250,000 clones are present, 91% being singletons, with the ten largest covering 1.2%. Sequenced material: PBMCs or T cells enriched from blood (not recorded which). The receptors stem from a human donor in a cohort exposed to, infected with or recovered from COVID-19 (not recorded which). The donor label of this sample is uncertain.

CDR3 in amino acids: CASSSLSGNNSPLHF. The CDR3 coding sequence is TGTGCCAGCAGTTCCCTATCAGGGAACAATTCACCCCTCCACTTT. The V call is TRBV28, the J call TRBJ1-6; TRBD1 is a possible D gene (5 bases). The CDR3 consists of 15 residues. Trimming removed 4 bases at V and 7 bases at J, with 14 bases between. From germline, CDR1 is MDHEN and CDR2 SYDVKM.

This rearrangement joins TRBV13 to TRBJ1-2; D gene ambiguous. V was trimmed by 4 bases and J by 0 bases, leaving 15 bases between them. Germline loops: CDR1 PRHDT, CDR2 FYEKMQ (reference sequence). The CDR3 has 16 residues. The CDR3 sequence: CASSYERTGTNYGYTF. The CDR3 DNA follows: TGTGCCAGCAGCTACGAGCGGACGGGGACTAACTATGGCTACACCTTC.

V gene TRBV11-2 combines with J gene TRBJ1-1; perhaps TRBD1 as D (5 bases). Germline-derived CDR1 and CDR2 are SGHAT and FQNNGV. The CDR3 spans 15 residues. V shed 4 bases and J shed 4 bases, with 16 bases lying between them. The DNA of the CDR3 is TGTGCCAGCAGCTCCCCCGTGGGCAGGGTCACTGAAGCTTTCTTT. As protein: CASSSPVGRVTEAFF.

The chain couples TRBV4-3 to TRBJ2-1; a possible D gene is TRBD1 (5 bases). The length of the CDR3 is 16 residues. V lost 0 bases and J 3 bases, leaving 12 bases between the germline ends. Germline V gene data show CDR1 as LGHNA and CDR2 as YSLEER. The CDR3 nucleotides read TGCGCCAGCAGCCAAGAGCGAGGCCAGGGCTACAATGAGCAGTTCTTC. Its protein product is CASSQERGQGYNEQFF.

In its sample, this clone was seen once. CDR3 residues: CASSSPRDRGSKNIQYF. The CDR3, as DNA: TGTGCCAGCAGCTCCCCCCGGGACAGGGGGAGCAAAAACATTCAGTACTTC. The chain links TRBV11-2 to TRBJ2-4; 11 positions agree with TRBD1. The V gene end was trimmed by 4 bases and the J gene end by 3 bases; junction bases not matched to a gene: 8. The CDR3 sequence is 17 residues long. Germline V lookup: CDR1 SGHAT, CDR2 FQNNGV.

The J gene is TRBJ2-1, the V gene TRBV6-1; D not certain. Germline-derived CDR1 and CDR2 are MNHNS and SASEGT. The CDR3 loop spans 14 amino acids. Between the trimmed V and J ends, which lost 0 bases and 3 bases, there was a span of 6 bases. In DNA form, the CDR3 reads TGTGCCAGCAGTGAAGCTCCCTTCTACAATGAGCAGTTCTTC. Its translation: CASSEAPFYNEQFF.

The CDR3 spells CASSRSRTSTDTQYF. The CDR3, as DNA: TGTGCCAGCAGTCGAAGCCGGACTAGCACAGATACGCAGTATTTT. V usage is TRBV6-5 and J usage is TRBJ2-3; TRBD2 might be the D (5 bases). CDR1 is MNHEY, CDR2 SVGAGI, per germline. V gave up 5 bases and J gave up 0 bases, with 12 bases separating them. This CDR3 is 15 amino acids long.

J is TRBJ1-2 and V is TRBV19; possibly TRBD1 for D (6 bases). Between the trimmed V and J ends, which lost 7 bases and 3 bases, there was a span of 18 bases. The CDR3 loop spans 15 amino acids. Germline V lookup: CDR1 LNHDA, CDR2 SQIVND (reference sequence). The CDR3 loop is CASTPRSAGDYGYTF. In nucleotides, the CDR3 is TGTGCCAGTACCCCCCGGTCGGCAGGGGACTATGGCTACACCTTC. Using reference TRBV19 and TRBJ1-2 for the parts outside the CDR3, the full variable domain is DGGITQSPKYLFRKEGQNVTLSCEQNLNHDAMYWYRQDPGQGLRLIYYSQIVNDFQKGDIAEGYSVSREKKESFPLTVTSAQKNPTAFYLCASTPRSAGDYGYTFGSGTRLTVV.

This chain connects TRBV19 to TRBJ1-5; D uncertain. Germline CDR1 reads LNHDA; CDR2 reads SQIVND (reference sequence). The CDR3 loop spans 15 amino acids. Trimming pared 0 bases from V and 7 bases from J, leaving 13 bases between. The CDR3 coding sequence is TGTGCCAGTAGTATAGACAGAGGCGCGTACCAGCCCCAGCATTTT. It is translated as CASSIDRGAYQPQHF.

The chain recombines TRBV4-2 with TRBJ2-7; 8 bases fit TRBD2. Germline CDR1 reads LGHNA; CDR2 reads YNFKEQ. The CDR3 spans 19 residues. V was clipped by 0 bases and J by 0 bases; unmatched bases: 13. CDR3 in amino acids: CASSQEGLLAGGYSYEQYF. Here the CDR3 DNA reads TGTGCCAGCAGCCAAGAGGGCCTCTTGGCGGGGGGATACTCCTACGAGCAGTACTTC.

This chain connects TRBV12-5 to TRBJ2-4; no clear D. V lost 3 bases to trimming and J lost 6 bases, with 6 bases between them. The CDR3 loop spans 12 amino acids. CDR1 is LGHNT, CDR2 FRNRAP, per germline. CDR3 nucleotide sequence: TGTGCTAGTGGTTTAGAGTCAAACATTCAGTACTTC. Residues: CASGLESNIQYF.

V usage is TRBV4-1 and J usage is TRBJ1-4, with D perhaps matching TRBD1 (6 bases). V was clipped by 4 bases and J by 10 bases, with 13 bases between them. The CDR3 sequence is 13 residues long. Germline V gives CDR1 MGHRA, CDR2 YSYEKL. Written as DNA, the CDR3 is TGCGCCAGCAGCCTTGCGGGGGGCGGAAAACTGTTTTTT. This sequence encodes CASSLAGGGKLFF.